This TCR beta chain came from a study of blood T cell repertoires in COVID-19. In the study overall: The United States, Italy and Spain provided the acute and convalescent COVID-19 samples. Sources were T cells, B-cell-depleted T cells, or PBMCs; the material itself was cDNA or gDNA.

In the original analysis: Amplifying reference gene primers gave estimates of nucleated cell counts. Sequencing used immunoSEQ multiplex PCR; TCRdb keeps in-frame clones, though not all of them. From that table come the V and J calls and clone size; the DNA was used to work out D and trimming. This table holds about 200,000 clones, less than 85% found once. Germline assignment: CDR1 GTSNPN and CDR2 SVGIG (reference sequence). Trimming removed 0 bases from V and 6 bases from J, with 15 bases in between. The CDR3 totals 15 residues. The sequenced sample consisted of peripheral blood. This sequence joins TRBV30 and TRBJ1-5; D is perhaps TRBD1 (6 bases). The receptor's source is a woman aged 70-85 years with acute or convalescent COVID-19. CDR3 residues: CAWSVGAGESQPQHF. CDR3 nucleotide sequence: TGTGCCTGGAGTGTAGGGGCAGGGGAGAGTCAGCCCCAGCATTTT.